The 2 T cell receptor beta chains given below trace back to one sample, sequenced in a study of T cells in localized non-small cell lung cancer. Sequencing used immunoSEQ multiplex PCR; TCRdb keeps in-frame clones, though not all of them. Among tens of thousands of clones listed, roughly 87% were seen once. The material sequenced was peripheral blood, taken before any cancer treatment. Receptors were obtained from a male donor at least 60 years old with stage I squamous cell lung carcinoma.

The chain has TRBV11-2 and TRBJ1-2, with 10 bases that match TRBD1. Per the germline V gene, CDR1 is SGHAT and CDR2 is FQNNGV. CDR3 length: 11 amino acids. J gave up 13 bases and V 5 bases, and 4 bases lay outside the gene matches. The CDR3 region is CASSTGQGLTF. In DNA, the CDR3 is TGTGCCAGCAGCACGGGACAGGGGCTCACCTTC.

The CDR3 protein is CASSPRTGNAHTIYF. CDR3 in DNA: TGTGCCAGCAGCCCGCGGACAGGGAATGCGCACACCATATATTTT. The J gene is TRBJ1-3, the V gene TRBV11-2; TRBD1 aligns across 8 bases. With 5 bases clipped from V and 8 bases from J, the junction kept 11 bases outside the gene matches. The CDR3 runs 15 residues. Germline V CDR1 and CDR2: SGHAT, FQNNGV.